This T cell receptor (beta chain) was retrieved from a study of spatial heterogeneity in lung cancer. Overall study results and limits: It was found that expanded intratumoral alpha and beta TCR counts tracked tumor mutation counts.

This clonotype was detected many times. Its antigen remains unidentified. This CDR3 comprises 14 residues. CDR1 SGHTA and CDR2 FQGNSA come from the germline V gene. Trimming took 1 base from V and 6 from J, leaving 11 bases between them. Sample time point: sample taken at primary tumor resection. TCRdb ran MiXCR on the 5' RACE reads and lists one entry per CDR3 protein. The sample lists about 11,000 distinct CDR3 sequences, roughly 13% occurring once. The TCR originated in a male donor with early-stage non-small cell lung cancer. Sample: lung tumor tissue, taken at surgery. The chain employs TRBV7-2 and TRBJ2-3; D unresolved. The CDR3 nucleotides read TGTGCCAGCAGCTTAGTGATTACGACGGATACGCAGTATTTT. This translates into CASSLVITTDTQYF. Full variable domain (remainder filled in from reference TRBV7-2 and TRBJ2-3): GAGVSQSPSNKVTEKGKDVELRCDPISGHTALYWYRQSLGQGLEFLIYFQGNSAPDKSGLPSDRFSAERTGGSVSTLTIQRTQQEDSAVYLCASSLVITTDTQYFGPGTRLTVL.